This TCR beta chain was captured by sequencing in a study of T cells expressing NK-cell markers. Study background: One of the eight sequenced donors was seronegative, whereas the other seven were HCMV-seropositive.

Overall study findings and caveats: Where four donors were concerned, these clonotypes also led the CD3+CD56-NKG2C+ fraction.

Notes on this clonotype: No antigen is known for it.

The cDNA for TCR beta came from 5'RACE template switching with UMIs. TCRdb re-called the 5' RACE reads and gives one entry per CDR3 protein, without DNA. Its listing shows 300,000 to 450,000 distinct CDR3 sequences. Germline lookup yields CDR1 SGHRS and CDR2 YFSETQ. This CDR3 is built from 14 residues. The clonotype was recovered from a man aged 18 to 69 in good health. Sequences were obtained from blood T cells: a sorted CD56 or NKG2C T cell subset, CD4+ or CD8+ T cells, or bulk PBMC T cells (not recorded which). The chain recombines TRBV5-1 with TRBJ2-3; TCRdb proposes TRBD1, but this gene call is untestable without DNA. The CDR3 here is CASTRGLSTDTQYF.